Following are 16 T cell receptor beta chains from one sample sequenced in a study of T cell repertoires in cytomegalovirus infection. TCRdb reprocessed the reads via MiXCR and lists one record per CDR3 protein. The sample has 300,000 to 400,000 distinct CDR3 sequences, 8% to 10% seen once. The sequenced sample consisted of PBMCs. These receptors came from a human donor in good health (CMV status not recorded). Some clones in this sample may be carry-over from other donors' samples.

The CDR3 DNA is TGTGCCAGCAGTACCGGGGCCGGGAATGAAAAACTGTTTTTT. This encodes CASSTGAGNEKLFF. V gene TRBV7-2 combines with J gene TRBJ1-4; D possibly corresponds to TRBD1 (5 bases). V lost 6 bases, J lost 5 bases, and 13 bases lay in between. Per the germline V gene, CDR1 is SGHTA and CDR2 is FQGNSA. The CDR3 contains 14 residues.

This chain connects TRBV5-1 to TRBJ2-1; D is undetermined. Germline V gene lookup returns CDR1 SGHRS and CDR2 YFSETQ. V lost 4 bases and J lost 1, with 9 bases in between. The CDR3 has 14 residues. CDR3 amino acids: CASSLPDSYNEQFF. The CDR3, as DNA: TGCGCCAGCAGCCTTCCGGATTCCTACAATGAGCAGTTCTTC.

This clonotype appeared many times. The chain links TRBV7-2 to TRBJ1-2; 8 nucleotides agree with TRBD1. The V gene's germline CDR1 is SGHTA and CDR2 FQGNSA. The CDR3 loop spans 15 amino acids. Trimming removed 5 bases from V and 0 bases from J; junction bases left unmatched: 5. CDR3 protein: CASSTNRGTNYGYTF. DNA for the CDR3: TGTGCCAGCAGCACCAACAGGGGGACTAACTATGGCTACACCTTC.

This clonotype was observed a handful of times. The chain employs TRBV6-5 and TRBJ1-2; tentative D call: TRBD1 (5 bases). Trimming left V 4 bases short and J 5 bases short, with 14 bases between. CDR3 length equals 14 residues. Germline V gene sequence: CDR1 MNHEY, CDR2 SVGAGI. This CDR3 is CASSSRDGHYGYTF. In DNA, the CDR3 is TGTGCCAGCAGTTCACGGGACGGACATTATGGCTACACCTTC.

The chain has TRBV12-3 or TRBV12-4 and TRBJ1-3; maybe TRBD1 (5 bases). This CDR3 is built from 14 residues. V lost 7 bases to trimming and J lost 4 bases, with 14 bases between them. The CDR3 reads CASTRQRVGNTIYF. In DNA, the CDR3 is TGTGCCAGCACCCGACAGAGGGTCGGAAACACCATATATTTT.

This clonotype occurred many times. The genes are TRBV7-2 and TRBJ1-6, with D perhaps TRBD1 (6 bases). V was trimmed by 3 bases and J by 8 bases, leaving 11 bases between them. The CDR3 length is 14 residues. Germline assignment: CDR1 SGHTA and CDR2 FQGNSA. This CDR3 is CASSLTGTDSPLHF. DNA of the CDR3: TGTGCCAGCAGCTTGACAGGAACCGATTCACCCCTCCACTTT.

This rearrangement joins TRBV7-2 to TRBJ1-2, with unresolved D. The CDR3 length is 12 residues. Trimming removed 7 bases at V and 3 bases at J, with 9 bases between. Germline CDR1 is SGHTA and CDR2 is FQGNSA. The CDR3 DNA follows: TGTGCCAGCAACGATCAGTACTATGGCTACACCTTC. Its protein product is CASNDQYYGYTF.

CDR3 amino acids: CSAGRLARYNEQFF. The CDR3 nucleotides read TGCAGTGCAGGAAGACTAGCGAGATACAATGAGCAGTTCTTC. The chain combines TRBV20-1 with TRBJ2-1, with 8 nucleotides matching TRBD2. Trimming cost V 6 bases and J 4 bases; bases outside gene matches: 8. The CDR3 is made up of 14 amino acids. Per the germline V gene, CDR1 is DFQATT and CDR2 is SNEGSKA (reference sequence).

There are many counts of this clonotype. The chain is built from TRBV12-3 or TRBV12-4 and TRBJ1-2, with D possibly TRBD1 on 5 matching bases. V gave up 1 base and J gave up 9 bases, with 9 bases separating them. The CDR3 has 12 amino acids. CDR3 nucleotide sequence: TGTGCCAGCAGTTTAGGGGGGGTGAGCTACACCTTC. Amino acids: CASSLGGVSYTF.

Ten or more counts support this clonotype. This chain links TRBV6-1 with TRBJ2-7; D ambiguous. The germline V and J ends were trimmed by 5 bases and 0 bases, with 11 bases remaining between them. The germline CDR1 and CDR2 sequences are MNHNS and SASEGT. The CDR3 extends over 14 amino acids. CDR3 residues: CASSYNLLSYEQYF. CDR3 nucleotides: TGTGCCAGCAGTTATAACCTACTCTCCTACGAGCAGTACTTC.

This clonotype was counted between two and nine times. The rearrangement joins TRBV7-2 to TRBJ1-2; D perhaps matches TRBD1 (6 bases). This CDR3 is built from 15 residues. CDR1 is SGHTA, CDR2 FQGNSA, per germline. V gave up 7 bases and J gave up 4 bases, with 19 bases separating them. CDR3 bases: TGTGCCAGCACCTGGACAGACCTGGGGACCTATGGCTACACCTTC. Translating gives CASTWTDLGTYGYTF.

This clonotype was observed a few times. V usage is TRBV5-1 and J usage is TRBJ2-3; D ambiguous. Trimming stripped 4 bases from V and 0 bases from J, with 12 bases between. From germline, CDR1 is SGHRS and CDR2 YFSETQ. CDR3 length: 15 residues. CDR3: CASSGVGRSTDTQYF. The CDR3 DNA reads TGCGCCAGCAGCGGGGTGGGCCGCAGCACAGATACGCAGTATTTT. The full variable domain, its missing parts supplied by reference TRBV5-1 and TRBJ2-3, is KAGVTQTPRYLIKTRGQQVTLSCSPISGHRSVSWYQQTPGQGLQFLFEYFSETQRNKGNFPGRFSGRQFSNSRSEMNVSTLELGDSALYLCASSGVGRSTDTQYFGPGTRLTVL.

This sequence joins TRBV6-2 or TRBV6-3 and TRBJ2-1; D is unresolved. Trimming stripped 2 bases from V and 6 bases from J, with 11 bases between. Germline V gives CDR1 MNHEY, CDR2 SVGEGT. The CDR3 is 14 residues long. The CDR3 protein is CASSYQLYGNEQFF. The CDR3, as DNA: TGTGCCAGCAGTTACCAGCTTTACGGCAATGAGCAGTTCTTC.

This clonotype showed up many times. V is TRBV6-1 and J is TRBJ1-5; no firm D call. V was shortened by 3 bases and J by 6 bases, with 18 bases between the two germline ends. Germline V gene lookup returns CDR1 MNHNS and CDR2 SASEGT. CDR3 length equals 16 residues. The CDR3 loop is CASSEPRSSGGQPQHF. The CDR3 region has the DNA TGTGCCAGCAGTGAGCCTCGGTCCTCCGGCGGTCAGCCCCAGCATTTT.

This chain uses TRBV7-6 with TRBJ2-7, with D possibly TRBD2 on 6 matching bases. V shed 5 bases and J shed 4 bases, with 21 bases lying between them. This CDR3 is built from 16 residues. Germline V gene sequence: CDR1 SGHVS, CDR2 FNYEAQ. The CDR3 sequence: CASSQTGTQDFYEQYF. CDR3 nucleotide sequence: TGTGCCAGCAGCCAGACCGGGACTCAGGATTTTTACGAGCAGTACTTC.

This clonotype was counted a few times. V and J are TRBV5-1 and TRBJ1-2; D may be TRBD1 (6 bases). Trimming took 2 bases from V and 6 from J, leaving 17 bases between them. This CDR3 is built from 15 residues. Germline loops: CDR1 SGHRS, CDR2 YFSETQ. CDR3 protein: CASSLHDQNRDGYTF. The CDR3 DNA reads as TGCGCCAGCAGCTTACACGATCAAAACAGGGATGGCTACACCTTC.